The rows below give T cell receptor beta chains drawn from one sample of a study of regulatory T cells in long-lasting Graves disease. TCRdb re-called the multiplex PCR reads through MiXCR, storing one row per CDR3 protein. Here the sample spans more than 300,000 distinct CDR3 sequences, about 20% being singletons. The source material was peripheral blood mononuclear cells (PBMCs), sampled when the disease was refractory, from a patient treated with antithyroid drugs. These receptors were obtained from a female donor with Graves disease. Each CDR3 is given with its conserved first and last residue. The order of the fields is clone size, V gene, D gene, J gene, CDR3 protein, CDR3 DNA. D genes are given only for firm matches. Part of the rows lack a size; the others show once, few, many or a class for expanded clones.

abundance: many; v_gene: TRBV27; d_gene: .; j_gene: TRBJ1-2; CDR3aa: CASGSTGYAGYTF; CDR3nt: TGTGCCAGCGGATCTACAGGGTATGCGGGCTACACCTTC
abundance: few; v_gene: TRBV6-2/TRBV6-3; d_gene: TRBD2; j_gene: TRBJ2-7; CDR3aa: CASSRTRKFEQYF; CDR3nt: TGTGCCAGCAGTCGGACTAGAAAGTTCGAGCAGTACTTC
abundance: .; v_gene: TRBV15; d_gene: .; j_gene: TRBJ2-2; CDR3aa: CATSRDGGELFF; CDR3nt: TGTGCCACCAGCAGAGATGGCGGGGAGCTGTTTTTT
abundance: many; v_gene: TRBV12-3/TRBV12-4; d_gene: .; j_gene: TRBJ1-6; CDR3aa: CASSTGGGMPLHF; CDR3nt: TGTGCCAGCAGTACGGGAGGTGGAATGCCCCTCCACTTT
abundance: many; v_gene: TRBV12-3/TRBV12-4; d_gene: TRBD1; j_gene: TRBJ1-6; CDR3aa: CASRPRQGWSPLHF; CDR3nt: TGTGCCAGCAGGCCGCGACAGGGGTGGTCACCCCTCCACTTT
abundance: many; v_gene: TRBV7-2; d_gene: .; j_gene: TRBJ1-1; CDR3aa: CASSLVLRGEAFF; CDR3nt: TGTGCCAGCAGCTTGGTCTTACGGGGTGAAGCTTTCTTT
abundance: few; v_gene: TRBV7-2; d_gene: .; j_gene: TRBJ2-5; CDR3aa: CASSGSGGPYKETQYF; CDR3nt: TGTGCCAGCAGCGGTTCGGGGGGCCCATATAAAGAGACCCAGTACTTC
abundance: few; v_gene: TRBV12-5; d_gene: .; j_gene: TRBJ2-5; CDR3aa: CASALGGGPSQETQYF; CDR3nt: TGTGCTAGTGCCTTGGGGGGGGGGCCGTCCCAAGAGACCCAGTACTTC
abundance: .; v_gene: TRBV6-4; d_gene: TRBD1; j_gene: TRBJ1-5; CDR3aa: CASSDDLFIQGPNQPQHF; CDR3nt: TGTGCCAGCAGTGACGACCTTTTCATACAGGGGCCCAATCAGCCCCAGCATTTT
abundance: .; v_gene: TRBV11-3; d_gene: .; j_gene: TRBJ2-1; CDR3aa: CASSSRLESNEQFF; CDR3nt: TGTGCCAGCAGCTCCCGACTGGAGAGCAATGAGCAGTTCTTC
abundance: many; v_gene: TRBV15; d_gene: .; j_gene: TRBJ1-6; CDR3aa: CATSRDLGGVGGNSPLHF; CDR3nt: TGTGCCACCAGCAGAGACTTGGGGGGCGTAGGTGGTAATTCACCCCTCCACTTT
abundance: .; v_gene: TRBV5-1; d_gene: TRBD2; j_gene: TRBJ2-3; CDR3aa: CASSSHPGLARTDTQYF; CDR3nt: TGCGCCAGCAGCAGCCACCCGGGACTAGCCAGAACAGATACGCAGTATTTT
abundance: few; v_gene: TRBV10-3; d_gene: TRBD1; j_gene: TRBJ2-7; CDR3aa: CAISEGTGSGAEQYF; CDR3nt: TGTGCCATCAGTGAGGGGACAGGGAGCGGGGCCGAGCAGTACTTC
abundance: many; v_gene: TRBV6-1; d_gene: .; j_gene: TRBJ1-2; CDR3aa: CASGQENGYTF; CDR3nt: TGTGCCAGCGGGCAGGAGAATGGCTACACCTTC
abundance: many; v_gene: TRBV7-2; d_gene: .; j_gene: TRBJ1-3; CDR3aa: CASSLVRTGNTIYF; CDR3nt: TGTGCCAGCAGCTTAGTAAGGACTGGAAACACCATATATTTT
abundance: many; v_gene: TRBV24-1; d_gene: .; j_gene: TRBJ1-1; CDR3aa: CATSAQGRTEAFF; CDR3nt: TGTGCCACCAGTGCACAGGGAAGGACTGAAGCTTTCTTT
abundance: .; v_gene: TRBV6-5; d_gene: .; j_gene: TRBJ2-6; CDR3aa: CASSYSIRASPGANVLTF; CDR3nt: TGTGCCAGCAGTTACTCCATTCGTGCCAGCCCTGGGGCCAACGTCCTGACTTTC
abundance: .; v_gene: TRBV6-4; d_gene: .; j_gene: TRBJ1-6; CDR3aa: CASNIMSSYNSPLHF; CDR3nt: TGTGCCAGCAATATCATGAGCTCCTATAATTCACCCCTCCACTTT
abundance: .; v_gene: TRBV19; d_gene: TRBD1; j_gene: TRBJ1-2; CDR3aa: CASSVTGGGYGYTF; CDR3nt: TGTGCCAGTAGTGTCACAGGGGGCGGCTATGGCTACACCTTC
abundance: .; v_gene: TRBV24-1; d_gene: TRBD1; j_gene: TRBJ2-1; CDR3aa: CATSDSILKTGGAGLNEQFF; CDR3nt: TGTGCCACCAGTGATTCGATCCTCAAGACAGGGGGAGCGGGATTGAATGAGCAGTTCTTC
abundance: many; v_gene: TRBV2; d_gene: TRBD1; j_gene: TRBJ1-4; CDR3aa: CASSYPLQGAPTTNEKLFF; CDR3nt: TGTGCCAGCAGTTACCCACTACAGGGGGCGCCGACAACTAATGAAAAACTGTTTTTT
abundance: many; v_gene: TRBV12-3/TRBV12-4; d_gene: .; j_gene: TRBJ2-2; CDR3aa: CASSLYREDTGELFF; CDR3nt: TGTGCCAGCAGTTTATACAGGGAGGACACCGGGGAGCTGTTTTTT
abundance: few; v_gene: TRBV2; d_gene: .; j_gene: TRBJ2-6; CDR3aa: CASSVEGSGANVLTF; CDR3nt: TGTGCCAGCAGTGTAGAGGGCTCTGGGGCCAACGTCCTGACTTTC
abundance: many; v_gene: TRBV6-5; d_gene: .; j_gene: TRBJ1-1; CDR3aa: CASSYSGAMNTEAFF; CDR3nt: TGTGCCAGCAGTTACTCTGGAGCGATGAACACTGAAGCTTTCTTT
abundance: .; v_gene: TRBV18; d_gene: .; j_gene: TRBJ1-6; CDR3aa: CASSPTQGVDSPLHF; CDR3nt: TGTGCCAGCTCGCCTACCCAGGGTGTTGATTCACCCCTCCACTTT
abundance: many; v_gene: TRBV7-9; d_gene: .; j_gene: TRBJ2-5; CDR3aa: CASSLALGPKETQYF; CDR3nt: TGTGCCAGCAGCTTAGCGCTAGGTCCTAAAGAGACCCAGTACTTC
abundance: .; v_gene: TRBV7-9; d_gene: .; j_gene: TRBJ2-7; CDR3aa: CASSWNPSGEQYF; CDR3nt: TGTGCCAGCAGCTGGAACCCGTCGGGCGAGCAGTACTTC
abundance: .; v_gene: TRBV14; d_gene: .; j_gene: TRBJ2-7; CDR3aa: CASSPLGGDSSYEQYF; CDR3nt: TGTGCCAGCAGCCCCCTGGGGGGCGACAGCTCCTACGAGCAGTACTTC
abundance: .; v_gene: TRBV20-1; d_gene: TRBD2; j_gene: TRBJ2-2; CDR3aa: CSASPRLAGERTGELFF; CDR3nt: TGCAGTGCTAGCCCTCGACTAGCGGGAGAACGTACCGGGGAGCTGTTTTTT
abundance: many; v_gene: TRBV7-2; d_gene: .; j_gene: TRBJ2-5; CDR3aa: CASSLVGFETQYF; CDR3nt: TGTGCCAGCAGCTTAGTGGGGTTCGAGACCCAGTACTTC